The T cell receptor beta chain under discussion was sequenced for a study of T-cell memory formation after mild COVID-19. This clonotype was counted once. TCRdb ran MiXCR on the 5' RACE reads and lists one entry per CDR3 protein. The sample holds under 450,000 distinct CDR3 sequences, more than 20% seen once. This clonotype was sampled from an adult woman who had mild COVID-19 (a few samples of this study predate the infection). Cell type and time point are not known. Sequencing used PBMCs or a T cell subset sorted from them (not recorded which).

CDR3 loop: CASSYSRDRGSIRGTGELFF. The CDR3 bases are TGTGCCAGCAGTTACTCACGGGACAGGGGGTCAATAAGGGGCACCGGGGAGCTGTTTTTT. The chain recombines TRBV6-5 with TRBJ2-2, with 11 bases that match TRBD1. The J segment lost 4 bases and the V segment lost 0 bases, leaving 13 bases of the junction unmatched. Germline V gene data show CDR1 as MNHEY and CDR2 as SVGAGI. The CDR3 length is 20 residues.